The present T cell receptor (beta chain) was sequenced within a study of CD8 T cells in ankylosing spondylitis. CDR3 size: 14 residues. V was trimmed by 5 bases and J by 7 bases, leaving 20 bases between them. From germline, CDR1 is DFQATT and CDR2 SNEGSKA (reference sequence). Study conclusions and caveats: Before this, some motif variants had been reported in reactive arthritis synovial fluid and blood. A TCR beta motif of roughly 8 highly homologous variants appeared characteristic of ankylosing spondylitis blood. Clones tied to disease were said to be significantly enriched in matched ankylosing spondylitis synovial fluid.

This clonotype was seen ten or more times. Its antigen is unknown. With molecular barcodes, quantitative 5'-RACE was used to make the TCR beta libraries. TCRdb re-called the 5' RACE reads with MiXCR, one entry per CDR3 protein. The sample gives fewer than 550,000 distinct CDR3 sequences, 5.3% of which show up once; under 4.5% is in the top ten. The V gene is TRBV20-1, the J gene TRBJ2-5; no clear D. The sample taken for sequencing was blood, either unsorted or a sorted T cell fraction (not recorded which). This sequence originates from a male donor with ankylosing spondylitis. CDR3 in amino acids: CSAVPVGLRGTQYF. CDR3 coding DNA: TGCAGTGCTGTCCCGGTGGGTCTCCGTGGGACCCAGTACTTC.